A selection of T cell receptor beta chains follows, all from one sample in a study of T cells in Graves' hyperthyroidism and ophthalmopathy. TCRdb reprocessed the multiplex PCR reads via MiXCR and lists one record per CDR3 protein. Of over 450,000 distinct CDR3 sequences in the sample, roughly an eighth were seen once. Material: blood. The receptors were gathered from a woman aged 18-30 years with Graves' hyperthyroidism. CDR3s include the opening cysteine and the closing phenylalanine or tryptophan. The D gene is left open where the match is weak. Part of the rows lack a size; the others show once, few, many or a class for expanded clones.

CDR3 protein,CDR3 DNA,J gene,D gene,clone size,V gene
CAISVVENTEAFF,TGTGCCATCAGTGTGGTAGAGAACACTGAAGCTTTCTTT,TRBJ1-1,.,many,TRBV10-3
CASKGLAGGADTQYF,TGCGCCAGCAAGGGACTAGCGGGAGGCGCAGATACGCAGTATTTT,TRBJ2-3,TRBD2,few,TRBV5-1
CASSHQNGDTQYF,TGTGCCAGCAGCCATCAAAACGGCGATACGCAGTATTTT,TRBJ2-3,.,many,TRBV11-3
CASSLQFANTGELFF,TGTGCCAGCAGTTTACAGTTCGCGAACACCGGGGAGCTGTTTTTT,TRBJ2-2,.,many,TRBV12-3/TRBV12-4
CSARDMQGNNEQYF,TGCAGTGCTAGAGATATGCAGGGTAACAACGAGCAGTACTTC,TRBJ2-7,.,.,TRBV20-1
CASSPYGGSGGAAFF,TGTGCCAGCAGCCCCTACGGAGGATCCGGAGGGGCAGCTTTCTTT,TRBJ1-1,.,few,TRBV7-3
CASSPAGGSDTQYF,TGTGCCAGCAGTCCAGCGGGAGGATCAGATACGCAGTATTTT,TRBJ2-3,TRBD2,.,TRBV12-3/TRBV12-4
CASSEGLATEQFF,TGTGCCAGCAGTGAAGGCTTAGCGACTGAGCAGTTCTTC,TRBJ2-1,.,few,TRBV6-1
CSAWEASQGQFF,TGCAGCGCCTGGGAAGCGTCCCAGGGGCAGTTCTTC,TRBJ2-1,.,few,TRBV29-1
CASKYRATSNEKLFF,TGTGCCAGCAAATACAGGGCTACCTCTAATGAAAAACTGTTTTTT,TRBJ1-4,.,.,TRBV6-1
CASSLEGKLWTLMIDTQYF,TGTGCCAGCAGCTTAGAGGGGAAATTATGGACCCTGATGATAGATACGCAGTATTTT,TRBJ2-3,.,few,TRBV7-9
CASSQASTGMGEKLFF,TGCGCCAGCAGCCAAGCTTCGACAGGAATGGGTGAAAAACTGTTTTTT,TRBJ1-4,.,many,TRBV4-1
CASSPPGAGYTF,TGTGCCAGCAGCCCCCCCGGGGCGGGCTACACCTTC,TRBJ1-2,.,many,TRBV28
CASSPTSGRDWQFF,TGTGCCAGCAGCCCTACTAGCGGGAGGGATTGGCAGTTCTTC,TRBJ2-1,TRBD2,.,TRBV7-2
CASSTPRGLAGDSAYEQYF,TGTGCCAGCAGCACCCCCAGGGGACTAGCGGGAGATTCAGCCTACGAGCAGTACTTC,TRBJ2-7,TRBD2,many,TRBV9
CASSVFGEAPSYEQYF,TGTGCCAGCAGCGTATTCGGGGAGGCCCCCTCCTACGAGCAGTACTTC,TRBJ2-7,.,many,TRBV9
CASSIDVGSPEAFF,TGTGCCAGTAGTATAGATGTAGGGAGCCCTGAAGCTTTCTTT,TRBJ1-1,.,few,TRBV19
CASSQGRNTEAFF,TGTGCCAGCAGCCAAGGAAGGAACACTGAAGCTTTCTTT,TRBJ1-1,.,many,TRBV3-1
CARSPQGSGGGTQYF,TGTGCCCGCAGTCCCCAGGGTAGCGGGGGAGGTACCCAGTACTTC,TRBJ2-5,TRBD2,.,TRBV27
CASSLALASGGRNEQFF,TGTGCCAGCAGCTTAGCGTTGGCTAGCGGGGGCCGGAATGAGCAGTTCTTC,TRBJ2-1,TRBD2,many,TRBV7-9
CASSLTSATYNEQFF,TGTGCTAGCAGCCTAACTAGCGCGACCTACAATGAGCAGTTCTTC,TRBJ2-1,TRBD2,many,TRBV7-7
CSARGYTGNTGELFF,TGCAGTGCTAGAGGTTACACAGGAAACACCGGGGAGCTGTTTTTT,TRBJ2-2,.,few,TRBV20-1
CAISEPSRDRGLAGRGAFF,TGTGCCATCAGTGAGCCGTCCCGGGACAGGGGTTTGGCCGGGCGAGGAGCTTTCTTT,TRBJ1-1,TRBD1,.,TRBV10-3
CASSLGGQRNEKLFF,TGCGCCAGCAGCTTGGGGGGACAGCGTAATGAAAAACTGTTTTTT,TRBJ1-4,TRBD1,many,TRBV5-1
CASTHRGVQPQHF,TGTGCCAGCACCCACCGGGGGGTGCAGCCCCAGCATTTT,TRBJ1-5,.,.,TRBV6-2/TRBV6-3
CASSRQDGASGANVLTF,TGTGCCAGCAGCCGCCAAGACGGAGCCTCTGGGGCCAACGTCCTGACTTTC,TRBJ2-6,.,.,TRBV3-1
CASSARQGTDTQYF,TGCGCCAGCAGCGCAAGACAGGGCACAGATACGCAGTATTTT,TRBJ2-3,.,once,TRBV5-1
CASSQDWGGAREKLFF,TGTGCCAGCAGCCAAGATTGGGGGGGGGCAAGAGAAAAACTGTTTTTT,TRBJ1-4,.,few,TRBV14